The 7 T cell receptor beta chains below come from one sample, sequenced in a study of blood T cells in healthy people across ages. Using a J-beta primer mix together with a sample-barcoded 5' primer, a second PCR was run for roughly 6 to 11 cycles. TCRdb ran MiXCR on the 5' RACE reads and lists one entry per CDR3 protein. The sample lists approximately 880,000 distinct CDR3 sequences; about 48% were seen once. The sequencing sample was made of blood. The source is a man aged 25-40 years in good health.

This chain joins TRBV28 and TRBJ1-2; 8 bases agree with TRBD1. V lost 6 bases, J lost 4 bases, and 4 bases stayed unmatched. CDR1 and CDR2 from the germline V gene are MDHEN and SYDVKM. The CDR3 extends over 13 amino acids. The CDR3 nucleotides are TGTGCCAGCAGGATCGACAGGGGCTATGGCTACACCTTC. Its protein product is CASRIDRGYGYTF.

The chain links TRBV25-1 to TRBJ2-6; no clear D. The CDR3 length is 16 residues. Trimming removed 1 base at V and 2 bases at J, with 9 bases between. Germline assignment: CDR1 MGHDK and CDR2 SYGVNS. Here the CDR3 DNA reads TGTGCCAGCAGTGAATTTGGAAGGGCTGGGGCCAACGTCCTGACTTTC. It specifies CASSEFGRAGANVLTF.

This clonotype was observed a handful of times. The gene calls are TRBV27 and TRBJ1-1; TRBD1 agrees at 8 bases. The CDR3 covers 15 residues. From germline, CDR1 is MNHEY and CDR2 SMNVEV (reference sequence). Germline trimming cut 2 bases from V and 0 bases from J; bases unmatched to any gene: 2. In nucleotides, the CDR3 is TGTGCCAGCAGTTTACAGGGGGCCCTGAACACTGAAGCTTTCTTT. This codes for CASSLQGALNTEAFF.

This chain links TRBV20-1 with TRBJ2-7, with D perhaps TRBD1 or TRBD2 (5 bases each). This CDR3 spans 15 amino acids. CDR1 and CDR2 from the germline V gene are DFQATT and SNEGSKA (reference sequence). V shed 3 bases and J shed 0 bases, with 15 bases lying between them. As DNA, the CDR3 is TGCAGTGCTAGCCCGGGGATAGGGGCCTCCTACGAGCAGTACTTC. Its protein is CSASPGIGASYEQYF.

The rearrangement joins TRBV6-2 or TRBV6-3 to TRBJ2-1, with 8 bases that match TRBD2. CDR1 is MNHEY, CDR2 SVGEGT, per germline. Losses at the gene ends were 5 bases for V and 8 bases for J; bases not matched to a gene: 8. This CDR3 has 14 residues. DNA of the CDR3: TGTGCCAGCAGTCATAGCGGGATCGTCGATGAGCAGTTCTTC. This sequence encodes CASSHSGIVDEQFF.

The chain combines TRBV27 with TRBJ1-2, with 8 nucleotides matching TRBD1. CDR3 length: 15 residues. CDR1 and CDR2 from the germline V gene are MNHEY and SMNVEV (reference sequence). V gave up 4 bases and J gave up 2 bases; unmatched junction bases: 6. CDR3 loop: CASSSLGTGNYGYTF. CDR3 nucleotide sequence: TGTGCCAGCAGTTCCCTCGGGACAGGAAACTATGGCTACACCTTC.

The genes are TRBV9 and TRBJ2-1; D unresolved. CDR3 length: 13 amino acids. Trimming left V 2 bases short and J 8 bases short, with 11 bases between. Germline CDR1 reads SGDLS; CDR2 reads YYNGEE. The CDR3 bases are TGTGCCAGCAGCGTGGGCAACGGCGATGAGCAGTTCTTC. It specifies CASSVGNGDEQFF.